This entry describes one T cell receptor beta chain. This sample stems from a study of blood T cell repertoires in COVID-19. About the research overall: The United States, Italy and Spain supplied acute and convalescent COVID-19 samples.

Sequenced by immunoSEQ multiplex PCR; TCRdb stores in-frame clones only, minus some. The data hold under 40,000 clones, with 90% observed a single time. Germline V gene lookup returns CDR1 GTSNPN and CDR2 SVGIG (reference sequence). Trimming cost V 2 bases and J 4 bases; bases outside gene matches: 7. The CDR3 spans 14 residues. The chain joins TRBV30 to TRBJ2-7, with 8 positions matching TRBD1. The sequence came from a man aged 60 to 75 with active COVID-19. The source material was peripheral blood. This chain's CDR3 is CAWSPGQGAYEQYF. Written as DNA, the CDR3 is TGTGCCTGGAGTCCCGGACAGGGTGCTTACGAGCAGTACTTC. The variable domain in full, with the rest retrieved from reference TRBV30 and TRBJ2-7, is SQTIHQWPATLVQPVGSPLSLECTVEGTSNPNLYWYRQAAGRGLQLLFYSVGIGQISSEVPQNLSASRPQDRQFILSSKKLLLSDSGFYLCAWSPGQGAYEQYFGPGTRLTVT.